This TCR beta chain was obtained from a study of early T cells in non-severe SARS-CoV-2 infection. V dropped 6 bases and J dropped 8; count of bases not matched to a gene: 6. The CDR3 has 11 residues. Germline V gives CDR1 DFQATT, CDR2 SNEGSKA (reference sequence). TCRdb used MiXCR to reprocess the 5' RACE reads, holding one entry per CDR3 protein. The repertoire holds about 69,000 distinct CDR3 sequences, with about 4.6% as singletons. The table lists this clonotype with many counts. The origin of this receptor is an adult who was a healthcare worker with PCR-confirmed SARS-CoV-2 infection or an uninfected control (not recorded which). The donor label of this sample is uncertain. The J gene is TRBJ1-1, the V gene TRBV20-1, with TRBD1 matching over 7 bases. The input for sequencing was whole blood, taken at baseline. The CDR3: CSALRQGEAFF. The CDR3 nucleotides are TGCAGTGCCCTTCGACAGGGCGAAGCTTTCTTT.